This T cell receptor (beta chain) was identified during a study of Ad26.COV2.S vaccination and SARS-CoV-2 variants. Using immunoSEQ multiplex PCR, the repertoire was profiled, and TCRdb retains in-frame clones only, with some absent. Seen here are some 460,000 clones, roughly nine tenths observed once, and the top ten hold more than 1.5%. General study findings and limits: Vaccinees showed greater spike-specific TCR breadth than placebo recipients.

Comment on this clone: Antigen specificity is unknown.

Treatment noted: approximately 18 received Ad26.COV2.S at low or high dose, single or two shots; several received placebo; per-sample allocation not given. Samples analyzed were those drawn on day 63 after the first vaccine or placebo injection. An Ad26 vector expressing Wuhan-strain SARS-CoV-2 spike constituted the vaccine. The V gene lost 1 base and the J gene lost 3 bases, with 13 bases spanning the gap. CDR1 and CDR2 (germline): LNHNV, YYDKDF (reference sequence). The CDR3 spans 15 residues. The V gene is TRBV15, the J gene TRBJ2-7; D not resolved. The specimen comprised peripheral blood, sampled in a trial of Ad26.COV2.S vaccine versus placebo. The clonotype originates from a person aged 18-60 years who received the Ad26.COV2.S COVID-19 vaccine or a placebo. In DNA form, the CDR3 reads TGTGCCACCAGCAGAGGACGGAGCTGGGACTACGAGCAGTACTTC. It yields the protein CATSRGRSWDYEQYF.